Below, 18 T cell receptor beta chains from the same sample are listed, as sequenced in a study of T cells in Graves' hyperthyroidism and ophthalmopathy. Amplified TCR beta CDR3 regions derived from RNA transcripts. The study used the HTBI primer set for a first-round RT-PCR of the TCR CDR3. A single record per CDR3 protein comes from TCRdb applying MiXCR to the multiplex PCR reads. The data contain about 520,000 distinct CDR3 sequences, roughly a quarter of them singletons. Sequencing used blood. The source is a woman aged 30 to 39 with Graves' ophthalmopathy.

This chain connects TRBV12-3 or TRBV12-4 to TRBJ1-2; D not certain. The CDR3 spans 13 residues. Trimming took off 0 bases at V and 7 bases at J, with 9 bases between the two ends. The CDR3 sequence is CASSLALPSGYTF. The DNA for the CDR3 is TGTGCCAGCAGTTTAGCGCTCCCCAGTGGCTACACCTTC.

This clonotype was detected ten times or more. The chain couples TRBV25-1 to TRBJ1-2, with D perhaps matching TRBD1 (6 bases). V was cut by 0 bases and J by 5 bases, with 7 bases left in between. CDR1 is MGHDK, CDR2 SYGVNS, per germline. This CDR3 has 13 amino acids. CDR3 loop: CASSEYRGYGYTF. The CDR3 coding sequence is TGTGCCAGCAGTGAATACAGGGGATATGGCTACACCTTC.

This chain joins TRBV7-2 and TRBJ2-5, with D possibly TRBD1 on 5 matching bases. From germline, CDR1 is SGHTA and CDR2 FQGNSA. This CDR3 contains 13 residues. Trimming shortened V by 4 bases and J by 4 bases, and 10 bases separated the two germline ends. The CDR3 protein is CASSSVTGETQYF. CDR3 DNA sequence: TGTGCCAGCAGCTCAGTTACAGGAGAGACCCAGTACTTC.

This clonotype was seen many times. The chain is built from TRBV11-2 and TRBJ1-1; 12 nucleotides line up with TRBD1. The CDR3 is 15 residues long. The germline V gene has CDR1 SGHAT and CDR2 FQNNGV. Losses at the gene ends were 6 bases for V and 6 bases for J; bases not matched to a gene: 8. CDR3 sequence: CASSFRDRGLAEAFF. As DNA, the CDR3 is TGTGCCAGCAGTTTCCGGGACAGGGGGCTGGCTGAAGCTTTCTTT.

This clonotype was detected only once. The chain has TRBV12-3 or TRBV12-4 and TRBJ1-5; 9 bases fit TRBD1. The V gene end was trimmed by 6 bases and the J gene end by 5 bases; junction bases not matched to a gene: 8. The CDR3 is 15 amino acids. In DNA, the CDR3 is TGTGCCAGCAGGCGCGAGACAGGGGGAGATCAGCCCCAGCATTTT. Translating gives CASRRETGGDQPQHF.

With regard to this clonotype: One junction end disagrees with the germline gene, perhaps due to a read error. This rearrangement joins TRBV20-1 to TRBJ1-1, with TRBD1 as a possible D gene (5 bases). The CDR3 runs to 14 residues. CDR1 DFQATT and CDR2 SNEGSKA come from the germline V gene (reference sequence). CDR3 residues: CSARDVRANTEASF. CDR3 DNA: TGCAGTGCTAGAGACGTCAGGGCGAACACTGAAGCTTCCTTT.

The V gene is TRBV6-1, the J gene TRBJ1-1; TRBD1 might be the D (6 bases). There are 15 residues in the CDR3. Germline CDR1 and CDR2: MNHNS and SASEGT. Trimming stripped 4 bases from V and 1 base from J, with 13 bases between. The DNA of the CDR3 is TGTGCCAGCAGTGGCCCTCGGGGACAGAACACTGAAGCTTTCTTT. Amino acid sequence: CASSGPRGQNTEAFF.

This clonotype was seen at least ten times. The J gene is TRBJ1-5, the V gene TRBV2, with 8 bases identical to TRBD1. Per germline, CDR1 SNHLY and CDR2 FYNNEI. The length of the CDR3 is 14 residues. With 6 bases clipped from V and 4 bases from J, the junction kept 5 bases outside the gene matches. DNA of the CDR3: TGTGCCAGCAGCTTGGACAGGGAAAATCAGCCCCAGCATTTT. As protein: CASSLDRENQPQHF.

At least ten counts were recorded for this clonotype. V and J are TRBV11-3 and TRBJ1-2; tentatively, D is TRBD1 (6 bases). The CDR3 length is 16 residues. V shed 5 bases and J shed 4 bases, with 20 bases lying between them. Germline V CDR1 and CDR2: SGHNT, YENEEA. The CDR3 spells CASSPVRTVTSYGYTF. CDR3 sequence (DNA): TGTGCCAGCAGCCCAGTAAGGACAGTCACCTCCTATGGCTACACCTTC. Using reference TRBV11-3 and TRBJ1-2 for the parts outside the CDR3, the full variable domain is EAGVVQSPRYKIIEKKQPVAFWCNPISGHNTLYWYLQNLGQGPELLIRYENEEAVDDSQLPKDRFSAERLKGVDSTLKIQPAELGDSAVYLCASSPVRTVTSYGYTFGSGTRLTVV.

The J gene is TRBJ2-7, the V gene TRBV20-1; TRBD2 matches at 7 bases. Unmatched junction bases numbered 11, after V lost 4 bases and J lost 2 bases. CDR3 length: 15 amino acids. Per the germline V gene, CDR1 is DFQATT and CDR2 is SNEGSKA (reference sequence). CDR3 region: CSAIISGPWAYEQYF. The CDR3 DNA reads as TGCAGTGCTATAATTAGCGGGCCCTGGGCCTACGAGCAGTACTTC.

For this clonotype: A much bigger clone sits one base away, suggesting this may be a read error. This chain uses TRBV6-5 with TRBJ1-1; possible D gene TRBD1, 5 bases. The CDR3 totals 15 residues. Germline CDR1 and CDR2: MNHEY and SVGAGI. The CDR3: CASSYSAGLDTEACF. For the CDR3, the DNA is TGTGCCAGCAGTTACTCAGCAGGGTTGGACACTGAAGCTTGCTTT.

The chain is built from TRBV4-1 and TRBJ2-7; 10 bases match TRBD2. The CDR3 has 17 amino acids. The V and J ends lost 2 bases and 1 base, in that order; junction bases with no gene match: 8. Germline V gene lookup returns CDR1 MGHRA and CDR2 YSYEKL. CDR3 DNA: TGCGCCAGCAGCCAACAAAGTGCACTAGCGGGGTCCTACGAGCAGTACTTC. It translates to CASSQQSALAGSYEQYF.

V and J are TRBV19 and TRBJ1-2; D may be TRBD1 (5 bases). The ends were cut back, 9 bases at V and 2 bases at J, with 13 bases in the middle. There are 13 residues in the CDR3. Germline CDR1 LNHDA, CDR2 SQIVND (reference sequence). This CDR3 reads CASERQRNYGYTF. CDR3 coding DNA: TGTGCCAGCGAGAGACAGAGAAACTATGGCTACACCTTC.

This clonotype was detected a few times. The chain combines TRBV11-2 with TRBJ1-5; 12 bases align to TRBD1. Germline CDR1 is SGHAT and CDR2 is FQNNGV. This CDR3 contains 16 residues. J gave up 5 bases and V 0 bases, and 2 bases lay outside the gene matches. CDR3 sequence: CASSLDGTGGYQPQHF. As DNA, the CDR3 is TGTGCCAGCAGCTTAGACGGGACAGGGGGCTATCAGCCCCAGCATTTT.

This clonotype was recorded at least ten times. The rearrangement joins TRBV10-3 to TRBJ1-1; a possible D gene is TRBD1 (5 bases). The CDR3 extends over 16 amino acids. With 9 bases removed from V and 0 bases from J, the gap between germline ends came to 20 bases. Germline loops: CDR1 ENHRY, CDR2 SYGVKD. Here the CDR3 reads CAITRGPVSMNTEAFF. For the CDR3, the DNA is TGTGCCATAACAAGGGGCCCGGTCTCCATGAACACTGAAGCTTTCTTT.

This clonotype was picked up many times. The J gene is TRBJ2-7, the V gene TRBV12-3 or TRBV12-4, with D possibly being TRBD1 or TRBD2 (6 bases each). The CDR3 extends over 14 amino acids. Trimming took 5 bases from V and 3 from J, leaving 14 bases between them. CDR3 amino acids: CASSDGGSNYEQYF. The CDR3 coding sequence is TGTGCCAGCAGTGACGGGGGCAGCAACTACGAGCAGTACTTC.

The chain carries TRBV20-1 and TRBJ1-1, with D uncertain. This CDR3 is built from 12 residues. Trimming cost V 4 bases and J 1 base, with 7 bases left between them. CDR1 DFQATT and CDR2 SNEGSKA come from the germline V gene (reference sequence). CDR3 amino acids: CSAIERNTEAFF. CDR3 coding DNA: TGCAGTGCTATTGAGAGGAACACTGAAGCTTTCTTT.

This clonotype was seen a handful of times. The chain joins TRBV3-1 to TRBJ2-6; D not resolved. This CDR3 comprises 15 residues. Trimming shortened V by 4 bases and J by 4 bases, and 11 bases separated the two germline ends. Looked up from germline, CDR1 is LGHDT and CDR2 is YNNKEL (reference sequence). CDR3 in DNA: TGTGCCAGCAGCCGGACCTCTCTCGGGGCCAACGTCCTGACTTTC. Residues: CASSRTSLGANVLTF.